Below are 19 T cell receptor beta chains sequenced from a single sample in a study of molecular identifiers for immune sequencing clone quantification. Each CDR3 protein is one row after TCRdb ran MiXCR on the PCR reads. The table includes approximately 40,000 distinct CDR3 sequences, approximately 22% detected once. Sequenced: naive CD8+ T cells from blood, with Jurkat cell RNA spiked in. The subset is: FACS-sorted CD8+CD4-CCR7+CD45RA+ naive T cells. The origin of the receptors is a human donor in good health. Some libraries in this study had Jurkat cell RNA spiked in.

This clonotype has a count of ten or more. The chain couples TRBV11-2 to TRBJ2-1; no firm D call. The CDR3 contains 16 residues. In germline, CDR1 is SGHAT, CDR2 FQNNGV. Trimming stripped 2 bases from V and 0 bases from J, with 11 bases between. The CDR3 loop is CASSLIGVPSYNEQFF. In DNA, the CDR3 is TGTGCCAGCAGCTTAATTGGGGTACCCTCCTACAATGAGCAGTTCTTC.

This clonotype was seen more than once but under ten times. The V and J genes are TRBV27 and TRBJ1-5, with no clear D. Trimming stripped 2 bases from V and 0 bases from J, with 11 bases between. CDR1 and CDR2 from the germline V gene are MNHEY and SMNVEV (reference sequence). The CDR3 totals 16 residues. Here the CDR3 reads CASSLHGIYSNQPQHF. DNA of the CDR3: TGTGCCAGCAGTTTACACGGAATTTATAGCAATCAGCCCCAGCATTTT.

This clonotype was found many times. The chain carries TRBV7-9 and TRBJ2-1; 12 nucleotides line up with TRBD1. Germline CDR1 is SEHNR and CDR2 is FQNEAQ (reference sequence). The CDR3 spans 16 residues. J lost 6 bases, V lost 4 bases, and 7 bases had no gene match. The chain's CDR3 is CASSSRGGQGANEQFF. The CDR3 region has the DNA TGTGCCAGCAGCTCCCGAGGGGGACAGGGGGCCAATGAGCAGTTCTTC.

The chain couples TRBV14 to TRBJ2-3, with 12 bases lining up with TRBD2. The CDR3 runs to 16 residues. Germline V gives CDR1 SGHDN, CDR2 FVKESK. Unmatched junction bases numbered 3, after V lost 3 bases and J lost 2 bases. The DNA of the CDR3 is TGTGCCAGCAGCCATAGACTAGCGGGGGTCACAGATACGCAGTATTTT. It specifies CASSHRLAGVTDTQYF.

V and J are TRBV28 and TRBJ2-7; D ambiguous. The CDR3 runs 15 residues. Germline values: CDR1 MDHEN, CDR2 SYDVKM. Deletions cut 2 bases from V and 2 bases from J, with 13 bases between. CDR3 residues: CASSLDSTRTYEQYF. The DNA for the CDR3 is TGTGCCAGCAGTTTAGACTCGACCCGAACCTACGAGCAGTACTTC.

This clonotype has a count of ten or more. This chain joins TRBV5-6 and TRBJ2-4, with 8 bases that match TRBD2. Germline V gives CDR1 SGHDT, CDR2 YYEEEE. The CDR3 covers 15 residues. Trimming at V came to 0 bases and at J to 12 bases, leaving 11 bases not matched to a gene. This chain's CDR3 is CASSLELAGRGGQYF. In DNA, the CDR3 is TGTGCCAGCAGCTTGGAGCTAGCGGGCCGAGGCGGTCAGTACTTC.

A word on this clonotype: This could be a read error, since a much larger clone is one nucleotide away. The chain combines TRBV9 with TRBJ1-2; 9 bases match TRBD1. From germline, CDR1 is SGDLS and CDR2 YYNGEE. CDR3 length: 15 residues. Germline trimming cut 4 bases from V and 6 bases from J; bases unmatched to any gene: 10. As DNA, the CDR3 is TGTGCCAGCAGCCCTACGACAGGGGGAAGCCATGGCTACACCTTC. It specifies CASSPTTGGSHGYTF.

This clonotype was detected ten times or more. The chain uses TRBV3-1 and TRBJ2-4; 7 nucleotides agree with TRBD1. V trimming: 0 bases; J trimming: 0 bases; junction bases outside the gene matches: 5. The CDR3 length is 17 residues. From germline, CDR1 is LGHDT and CDR2 YNNKEL (reference sequence). The CDR3 DNA follows: TGTGCCAGCAGCCAAGATGACAGGGCCCTAGCCAAAAACATTCAGTACTTC. It specifies CASSQDDRALAKNIQYF. Together with reference TRBV3-1 and TRBJ2-4, the CDR3 gives the full variable domain: DTAVSQTPKYLVTQMGNDKSIKCEQNLGHDTMYWYKQDSKKFLKIMFSYNNKELIINETVPNRFSPKSPDKAHLNLHINSLELGDSAVYFCASSQDDRALAKNIQYFGAGTRLSVL.

Worth noting for this clonotype: This may stem from a read error, because a much larger clone lies one nucleotide away. V usage is TRBV28 and J usage is TRBJ1-5, with 8 nucleotides matching TRBD1. This CDR3 region has 13 residues. In germline, CDR1 is MDHEN, CDR2 SYDVKM. This chain's CDR3 is CTSKTGVRQPQHF. The CDR3 DNA reads as TGTACCAGCAAGACAGGGGTGAGGCAGCCCCAGCATTTT.

This clonotype appeared many times. The chain uses TRBV5-1 and TRBJ1-1; D perhaps matches TRBD1 (5 bases). This CDR3 region has 15 residues. Germline CDR1 and CDR2: SGHRS and YFSETQ. The V and J ends lost 0 bases and 4 bases respectively, with 13 bases between them. CDR3 sequence: CASSLGQGEGTEAFF. As DNA, the CDR3 is TGCGCCAGCAGCTTGGGGCAGGGTGAGGGCACTGAAGCTTTCTTT.

This clonotype came up many times. V and J are TRBV7-9 and TRBJ1-1, with 11 bases lining up with TRBD1. Trimming at V came to 5 bases and at J to 1 base, leaving 9 bases not matched to a gene. The CDR3 is 17 residues long. The germline gives CDR1 SEHNR, CDR2 FQNEAQ (reference sequence). CDR3 nucleotides: TGTGCCAGCAGCCCCTGGGACAGGGGGAAACCGAACACTGAAGCTTTCTTT. This codes for CASSPWDRGKPNTEAFF.

Turning to this clonotype: The conserved phenylalanine or tryptophan normally closing the CDR3 is absent here, so this likely arose from a read error. No DNA is shown, since the ends of the CDR3 on it are uncertain; the CDR3 is the one TCRdb lists. The chain links TRBV4-1 to TRBJ2-7; the table calls TRBD1, which could not be checked here. The germline V gene encodes CDR1 MGHRA and CDR2 YSYEKL. The CDR3 is made up of 13 amino acids, end residues included. This chain's CDR3 is CASSQRQGYERYL.

This clonotype has ten or more counts. This chain links TRBV29-1 with TRBJ1-1, with D unresolved. Per germline, CDR1 SQVTM and CDR2 ANQGSEA. V was cut by 8 bases and J by 1 base, with 11 bases left in between. CDR3 length equals 12 residues. CDR3 amino acids: CSTGRPNTEAFF. DNA of the CDR3: TGCAGCACCGGACGGCCGAACACTGAAGCTTTCTTT.

To note about this clonotype: Mismatch with germline at one junction end may stem from a read error. The chain uses TRBV7-9 and TRBJ1-1, with D hard to call. Looked up from germline, CDR1 is SEHNR and CDR2 is FQNEAQ (reference sequence). The CDR3 spans 13 residues. Here the CDR3 DNA reads TGTGCCAGCAGCCCACCTCGAGGCACTGAAGCTTACTTT. It codes for CASSPPRGTEAYF.

Details on this clonotype: This may come from a read error, since a much larger clone is one base off. The chain combines TRBV11-2 with TRBJ2-7; D gene unclear. Trimming pared 2 bases from V and 5 bases from J, leaving 13 bases between. Germline V gene data show CDR1 as SGHAT and CDR2 as FQNNGV. The CDR3 has 14 residues. The CDR3 coding sequence is TGTGCCAGCAGCTTATTTAGGGATGCCCACGAGCAGTACTTC. Amino acids: CASSLFRDAHEQYF.

In this sample, this clonotype turned up many times. V gene TRBV6-2 or TRBV6-3 combines with J gene TRBJ2-3, with 12 bases fitting TRBD2. CDR3 length: 17 amino acids. With V trimmed by 0 bases and J by 5 bases, 6 bases remained unmatched. The germline CDR1 and CDR2 sequences are MNHEY and SVGEGT. CDR3 in amino acids: CASSYSASGRAEDTQYF. The DNA of the CDR3 is TGTGCCAGCAGTTACTCGGCTAGCGGGAGGGCCGAAGATACGCAGTATTTT.

This clonotype came up a few times. A much bigger clone sits one base away, suggesting this may be a read error. This sequence joins TRBV20-1 and TRBJ2-3, with D maybe TRBD2 (6 bases). This CDR3 comprises 18 residues. CDR1 is DFQATT, CDR2 SNEGSKA, per germline (reference sequence). CDR3 protein: CSARDERTFTTSTDTRYF. DNA of the CDR3: TGCAGTGCTAGAGATGAGAGGACTTTCACCACTAGCACAGATACGCGGTATTTT.

This clonotype has a handful of counts. V usage is TRBV27 and J usage is TRBJ2-3; 8 bases match TRBD2. CDR1 is MNHEY and CDR2 is SMNVEV in the germline V gene (reference sequence). This CDR3 has 14 residues. After removal of 5 bases from V and 1 base from J, the junction contained 2 bases not matched to a gene. The CDR3 loop is CASSMTSGTDTQYF. DNA of the CDR3: TGTGCCAGCAGTATGACTAGCGGCACAGATACGCAGTATTTT.

This clonotype was detected many times. The genes are TRBV7-9 and TRBJ2-6; D may be TRBD2 (6 bases). Germline CDR1 is SEHNR and CDR2 is FQNEAQ (reference sequence). Trimming took off 1 base at V and 2 bases at J, with 12 bases between the two ends. This CDR3 region has 17 residues. CDR3 coding DNA: TGTGCCAGCAGCTTAGTTCCAGGGAGGCCTGGGGCCAACGTCCTGACTTTC. Its translation is CASSLVPGRPGANVLTF.